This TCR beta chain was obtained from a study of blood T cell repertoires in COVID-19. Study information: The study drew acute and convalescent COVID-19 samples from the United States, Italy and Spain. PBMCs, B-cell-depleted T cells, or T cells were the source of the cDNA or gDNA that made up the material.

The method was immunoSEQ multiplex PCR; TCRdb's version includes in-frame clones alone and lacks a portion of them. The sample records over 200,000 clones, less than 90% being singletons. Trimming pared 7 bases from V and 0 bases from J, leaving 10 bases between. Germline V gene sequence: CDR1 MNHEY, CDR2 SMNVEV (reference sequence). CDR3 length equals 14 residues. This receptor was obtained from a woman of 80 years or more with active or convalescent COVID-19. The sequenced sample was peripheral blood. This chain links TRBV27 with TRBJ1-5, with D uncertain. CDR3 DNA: TGTGCCAGCACCCCGGTAGATAGCAATCAGCCCCAGCATTTT. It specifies CASTPVDSNQPQHF.